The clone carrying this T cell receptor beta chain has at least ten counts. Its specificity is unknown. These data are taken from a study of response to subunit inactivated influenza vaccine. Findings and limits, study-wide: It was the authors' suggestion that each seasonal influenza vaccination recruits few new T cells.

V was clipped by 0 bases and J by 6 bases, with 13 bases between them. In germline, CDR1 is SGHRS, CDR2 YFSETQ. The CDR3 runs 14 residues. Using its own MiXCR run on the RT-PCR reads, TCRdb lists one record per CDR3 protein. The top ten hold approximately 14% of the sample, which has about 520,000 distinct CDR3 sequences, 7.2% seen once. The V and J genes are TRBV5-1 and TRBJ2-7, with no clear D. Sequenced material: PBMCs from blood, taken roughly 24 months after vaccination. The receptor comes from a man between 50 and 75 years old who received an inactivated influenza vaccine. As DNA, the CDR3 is TGCGCCAGCAGCTTGGCCTCAGGAGTTGGCGAGCAGTACTTC. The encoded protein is CASSLASGVGEQYF. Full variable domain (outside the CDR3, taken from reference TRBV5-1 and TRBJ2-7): KAGVTQTPRYLIKTRGQQVTLSCSPISGHRSVSWYQQTPGQGLQFLFEYFSETQRNKGNFPGRFSGRQFSNSRSEMNVSTLELGDSALYLCASSLASGVGEQYFGPGTRLTVT.